This T cell receptor beta chain was captured in a study of chemoradiotherapy in HPV16-positive cancers. Study-wide background: Candidate HPV-specific clones and shared TCR motifs came from a couple of HPV16-positive patients. Study results and caveats: Functional assays defining HPV-specific T cells used only a couple of HPV16-positive patients. Candidate HPV-specific clones and E7-related TCR motifs grew in tumor during treatment.

TCRdb keeps only in-frame clones here, not all; method: immunoSEQ multiplex PCR. The sample holds a few thousand clones, 65% to 85% seen once. For this clone: Its matching antigen is unknown.

The length of the CDR3 is 13 residues. Trimming at V came to 8 bases and at J to 4 bases, leaving 4 bases not matched to a gene. Germline V gene sequence: CDR1 ENHRY, CDR2 SYGVKD. The sequencing here drew on tumor tissue, taken from a patient who underwent chemoradiotherapy. The gene calls are TRBV10-3 and TRBJ2-3; TRBD1 matches at 9 bases. This TCR was sampled from a human donor with HPV-associated anogenital cancer. This chain's CDR3 is CAIRTGDSDTQYF. The DNA of the CDR3 is TGTGCCATCCGGACAGGGGACTCAGATACGCAGTATTTT.